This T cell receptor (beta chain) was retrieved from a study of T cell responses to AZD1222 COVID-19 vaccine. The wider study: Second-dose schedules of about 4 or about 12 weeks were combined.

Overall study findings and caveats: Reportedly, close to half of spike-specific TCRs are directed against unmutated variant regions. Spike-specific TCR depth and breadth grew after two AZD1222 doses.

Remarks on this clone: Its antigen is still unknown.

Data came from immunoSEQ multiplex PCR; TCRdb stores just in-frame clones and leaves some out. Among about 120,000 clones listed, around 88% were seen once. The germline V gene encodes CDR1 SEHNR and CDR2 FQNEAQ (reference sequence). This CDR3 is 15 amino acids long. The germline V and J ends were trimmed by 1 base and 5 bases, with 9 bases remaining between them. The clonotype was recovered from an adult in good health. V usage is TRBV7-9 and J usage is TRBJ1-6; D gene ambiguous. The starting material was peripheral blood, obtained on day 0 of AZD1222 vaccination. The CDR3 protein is CASSLETPDNSPLHF. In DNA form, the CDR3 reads TGTGCCAGCAGCTTAGAGACACCTGATAATTCACCCCTCCACTTT.